The 22 T cell receptor beta chains below were found in one sample sequenced in a study of cytomegalovirus exposure and HLA in healthy donors. The study ran its PCR with 60 Vbeta and 13 Jbeta primers. Repertoires were generated with immunoSEQ multiplex PCR, while TCRdb's copy carries only in-frame clones and drops some. The repertoire has approximately 140,000 clones, 60% to 80% of them found once; the top ten carry about 2.6%. The sample was PBMCs. Source of these receptors: a woman aged 60 to 75 in good health and CMV-seropositive.

This clone is termed medium-sized. V usage is TRBV25-1 and J usage is TRBJ1-3; D is possibly TRBD1 (5 bases). The ends were cut back, 1 base at V and 0 bases at J, with 13 bases in the middle. Per germline, CDR1 MGHDK and CDR2 SYGVNS. CDR3 size: 17 residues. The DNA for the CDR3 is TGTGCCAGCAGTGAATTGGCAGGGAAGCTCTCTGGAAACACCATATATTTT. It yields the protein CASSELAGKLSGNTIYF. Full variable domain (rest looked up from reference TRBV25-1 and TRBJ1-3): EADIYQTPRYLVIGTGKKITLECSQTMGHDKMYWYQQDPGMELHLIHYSYGVNSTEKGDLSSESTVSRIRTEHFPLTLESARPSHTSQYLCASSELAGKLSGNTIYFGEGSWLTVV.

The count of this clone is one. J is TRBJ1-2 and V is TRBV27; D is possibly TRBD1 (6 bases). Germline values: CDR1 MNHEY, CDR2 SMNVEV (reference sequence). The length of the CDR3 is 14 residues. V was cut by 4 bases and J by 2 bases, with 11 bases left in between. The CDR3 sequence is CASSSTGPNYGYTF. The CDR3 coding sequence is TGTGCCAGCAGTTCTACAGGGCCCAACTATGGCTACACCTTC.

CDR3 loop: CASSSQGEFTEAFF. The CDR3 bases are TGTGCCAGCAGCTCGCAGGGGGAATTCACTGAAGCTTTCTTT. The rearrangement joins TRBV9 to TRBJ1-1; 7 bases map to TRBD1. CDR1 and CDR2 (germline): SGDLS, YYNGEE. Trimming at V came to 4 bases and at J to 4 bases, leaving 7 bases not matched to a gene. This CDR3 contains 14 residues.

This clone was counted only a few times. The chain combines TRBV5-1 with TRBJ2-3; 7 nucleotides align to TRBD1. This CDR3 region has 14 residues. CDR1 is SGHRS, CDR2 YFSETQ, per germline. The V and J ends lost 3 bases and 2 bases, in that order; junction bases with no gene match: 3. The CDR3 loop is CASSSGQLTDTQYF. CDR3 DNA: TGCGCCAGCAGCTCGGGACAGCTCACAGATACGCAGTATTTT.

The rearrangement links TRBV5-6 to TRBJ1-4; perhaps TRBD1 as D (5 bases). Germline V gene sequence: CDR1 SGHDT, CDR2 YYEEEE. The ends were cut back, 3 bases at V and 7 bases at J, with 16 bases in the middle. The CDR3 totals 15 residues. CDR3 residues: CASSSGGTWGEKLFF. The CDR3 DNA is TGTGCCAGCAGCTCAGGCGGGACCTGGGGTGAAAAACTGTTTTTT.

This chain connects TRBV7-6 to TRBJ1-1; TRBD1 agrees at 7 bases. Germline lookup yields CDR1 SGHVS and CDR2 FNYEAQ. The V gene end was trimmed by 5 bases and the J gene end by 0 bases; junction bases not matched to a gene: 3. This CDR3 is built from 14 residues. The CDR3 reads CASSLRGVNTEAFF. The CDR3 DNA sequence: TGTGCCAGCAGCCTCAGGGGGGTGAACACTGAAGCTTTCTTT.

This chain joins TRBV6-5 and TRBJ1-3, with TRBD1 matching 8 bases. Germline V gene data show CDR1 as MNHEY and CDR2 as SVGAGI. Trimming took 8 bases from V and 6 from J; bases not matched to a gene: 6. CDR3 size: 13 residues. CDR3 DNA: TGTGCCAGCCACCCGACAGGGGAAAACACCATATATTTT. Protein product: CASHPTGENTIYF.

The chain employs TRBV6-1 and TRBJ1-1, with 7 bases aligning to TRBD1. J was trimmed by 6 bases and V by 3 bases; bases with no gene match: 10. Germline-derived CDR1 and CDR2 are MNHNS and SASEGT. The CDR3 extends over 15 amino acids. The CDR3 reads CASSEEGAGKAEAFF. The CDR3 DNA reads TGTGCCAGCAGTGAGGAGGGGGCCGGGAAGGCTGAAGCTTTCTTT.

The rearrangement joins TRBV4-2 to TRBJ1-3, with 7 bases fitting TRBD1. This CDR3 has 16 residues. CDR1 and CDR2 from the germline V gene are LGHNA and YNFKEQ. V shed 0 bases and J 2 bases; nucleotides not matched to a gene: 4. The CDR3 protein is CASSQDNRGPGNTIYF. The CDR3 DNA follows: TGTGCCAGCAGCCAAGATAATAGGGGGCCTGGAAACACCATATATTTT.

This rearrangement joins TRBV6-5 to TRBJ1-2; D is perhaps TRBD1 (6 bases). The CDR3 extends over 11 amino acids. With 11 bases removed from V and 4 bases from J, the gap between germline ends came to 11 bases. Germline lookup yields CDR1 MNHEY and CDR2 SVGAGI. The CDR3: CAARDIYGYTF. The CDR3 DNA sequence: TGTGCCGCTAGGGACATCTATGGCTACACCTTC.

The gene calls are TRBV6-1 and TRBJ1-2; D might be TRBD1 (6 bases). Between the trimmed V and J ends, which lost 6 bases and 8 bases, there was a span of 22 bases. CDR3 length: 15 amino acids. Germline V gene data show CDR1 as MNHNS and CDR2 as SASEGT. CDR3 sequence (DNA): TGTGCCAGCAGCCGGGACACCCTTTACAATGGGGGCTACACCTTC. Translation gives CASSRDTLYNGGYTF.

The chain links TRBV29-1 to TRBJ2-5; maybe TRBD2 (6 bases). The CDR3 spans 14 residues. The germline V and J ends were trimmed by 7 bases and 0 bases, with 15 bases remaining between them. Germline loops: CDR1 SQVTM, CDR2 ANQGSEA. The CDR3: CSAPGTWNQETQYF. CDR3 bases: TGCAGCGCCCCCGGGACTTGGAACCAAGAGACCCAGTACTTC.

The chain uses TRBV7-4 and TRBJ1-5, with 7 bases aligning to TRBD1. The junction had 15 bases not matched to a gene; V was cut back by 5 bases and J by 2 bases. The CDR3 extends over 18 amino acids. CDR1 and CDR2 from the germline V gene are SGHVT and SQSDAQ. This CDR3 is CASSRGPRRLMCNQPQHF. CDR3 nucleotides: TGTGCCAGCAGCAGGGGGCCTAGACGGCTGATGTGCAATCAGCCCCAGCATTTT.

The rearrangement links TRBV7-3 to TRBJ1-2, with 10 bases aligning to TRBD1. With V trimmed by 4 bases and J by 0 bases, 5 bases remained unmatched. The CDR3 spans 16 residues. Germline CDR1 SGHTA, CDR2 FQGTGA. The CDR3 bases are TGTGCCAGCAGCTCGACAGGGGGCTCGGCTAACTATGGCTACACCTTC. Residues: CASSSTGGSANYGYTF.

V gene TRBV9 combines with J gene TRBJ1-2; TRBD1 matches at 7 bases. The ends lost 2 bases at V and 3 bases at J; junction bases unmatched: 4. There are 14 residues in the CDR3. Germline V gene data show CDR1 as SGDLS and CDR2 as YYNGEE. The chain's CDR3 is CASSVDRAYYGYTF. In nucleotides, the CDR3 is TGTGCCAGCAGCGTCGACAGGGCTTACTATGGCTACACCTTC.

The rearrangement links TRBV11-2 to TRBJ2-3; tentative D call: TRBD1 (5 bases). Trimming took 3 bases from V and 3 from J, leaving 10 bases between them. This CDR3 contains 14 residues. The germline V gene has CDR1 SGHAT and CDR2 FQNNGV. CDR3 amino acids: CASSLSRATDTQYF. The DNA for the CDR3 is TGTGCCAGCAGCTTGTCCAGGGCGACAGATACGCAGTATTTT.

J is TRBJ1-2 and V is TRBV6-1; maybe TRBD1 (6 bases). V was shortened by 2 bases and J by 8 bases, with 12 bases between the two germline ends. This CDR3 has 13 residues. CDR1 MNHNS and CDR2 SASEGT come from the germline V gene. CDR3 sequence (DNA): TGTGCCAGCAGTGAACCTAGGGGGTCCGGCTACACCTTC. This sequence encodes CASSEPRGSGYTF.

The chain couples TRBV5-4 to TRBJ1-1; 7 positions agree with TRBD1. V lost 3 bases and J lost 1; bases outside the gene matches: 6. The germline gives CDR1 SGHNT, CDR2 YYREEE (reference sequence). The CDR3 has 15 amino acids. The CDR3 region is CASSSRQGANTEAFF. In DNA, the CDR3 is TGTGCCAGCAGCTCCCGACAGGGAGCGAACACTGAAGCTTTCTTT.

This clone was found once. The CDR3: CASRRGGEGTEAFF. The DNA of the CDR3 is TGTGCCAGCAGACGGGGGGGAGAGGGGACTGAAGCTTTCTTT. This chain connects TRBV6-6 to TRBJ1-1; D possibly corresponds to TRBD1 (5 bases). Per the germline V gene, CDR1 is MNHNY and CDR2 is SVGAGI (reference sequence). The V end was cut by 6 bases, the J end by 5 bases, with 16 bases between. CDR3 size: 14 residues.

This chain's CDR3 is CSASQETQYF. CDR3 in DNA: TGCAGTGCTTCTCAAGAGACCCAGTACTTC. The chain has TRBV20-1 and TRBJ2-5; D uncertain. CDR1 DFQATT and CDR2 SNEGSKA come from the germline V gene (reference sequence). The CDR3 has 10 residues. With 5 bases removed from V and 2 bases from J, the gap between germline ends came to 3 bases.

This clone has only a few counts. The chain joins TRBV7-3 to TRBJ1-1; no definite D call. The V gene lost 5 bases and the J gene lost 1 base, with 14 bases spanning the gap. Germline V gene lookup returns CDR1 SGHTA and CDR2 FQGTGA. The CDR3 is 15 amino acids. The CDR3 nucleotides are TGTGCCAGCAGCATGACTCGACGGGGGAACACTGAAGCTTTCTTT. It translates to CASSMTRRGNTEAFF.

The table lists this clone with a few counts. This chain joins TRBV2 and TRBJ1-1, with 7 bases fitting TRBD1. Trimming removed 6 bases from V and 5 bases from J; junction bases left unmatched: 12. CDR3 length equals 15 residues. Germline assignment: CDR1 SNHLY and CDR2 FYNNEI. In nucleotides, the CDR3 is TGTGCCAGCAGGGCTACAGGGGTCTTGGGAACTGAAGCTTTCTTT. Translated: CASRATGVLGTEAFF.